One and the same sample provided the 29 T cell receptor beta chains below, sequenced in a study of OX40 agonist ivuxolimab in advanced cancers. Some clones are missing from TCRdb's copy, which holds only in-frame ones; the method was immunoSEQ multiplex PCR. The sample consists of some 94,000 clones, 91% of them appearing once. The sequenced sample was CD4+ or CD8+ T cells sorted from blood, obtained in a trial of the OX40 agonist ivuxolimab. These receptors all stem from an adult with an advanced solid tumor such as melanoma, head and neck, liver or kidney cancer.

V and J are TRBV6-1 and TRBJ2-5; D might be TRBD1 or TRBD2, each matching 7 bases. The CDR3 contains 18 residues. The germline gives CDR1 MNHNS, CDR2 SASEGT. The V and J ends lost 4 bases and 5 bases respectively, with 26 bases between them. The CDR3 nucleotides are TGTGCCAGCAGTGGAATATTTCTCCAGGGGGGGCAGGGGGAGACCCAGTACTTC. Its translation is CASSGIFLQGGQGETQYF.

The chain links TRBV6-1 to TRBJ1-6, with TRBD1 identical over 9 bases. The CDR3 loop spans 15 amino acids. The junction had 11 bases not matched to a gene; V was cut back by 8 bases and J by 9 bases. Germline V CDR1 and CDR2: MNHNS, SASEGT. The chain's CDR3 is CASLKQGATGSPLHF. The CDR3 region has the DNA TGTGCCAGCTTGAAACAGGGGGCAACAGGTTCACCCCTCCACTTT.

This rearrangement joins TRBV19 to TRBJ2-3; D is unresolved. Per germline, CDR1 LNHDA and CDR2 SQIVND (reference sequence). CDR3 length: 15 residues. V lost 3 bases and J lost 1, with 11 bases in between. As DNA, the CDR3 is TGTGCCAGTAGTATTGGGTTTCGTGGCACAGATACGCAGTATTTT. This encodes CASSIGFRGTDTQYF.

This rearrangement joins TRBV28 to TRBJ2-7; D perhaps matches TRBD2 (6 bases). The CDR3 has 15 amino acids. CDR1 MDHEN and CDR2 SYDVKM come from the germline V gene. Trimming pared 2 bases from V and 4 bases from J, leaving 15 bases between. The CDR3 DNA sequence: TGTGCCAGCAGTTTAGTGTCGGGGGTTCGGTACGAGCAGTACTTC. Amino acid sequence: CASSLVSGVRYEQYF.

This clone was seen once. The chain uses TRBV4-3 and TRBJ1-2; possible D gene TRBD1, 5 bases. Germline lookup yields CDR1 LGHNA and CDR2 YSLEER. Trimming took off 0 bases at V and 2 bases at J, with 10 bases between the two ends. This CDR3 is 15 amino acids long. The CDR3 reads CASSQDRDGNYGYTF. The CDR3 DNA is TGCGCCAGCAGCCAAGATCGGGACGGGAACTATGGCTACACCTTC.

CDR3 bases: TGTGCCAGCAGCTTAGTCTTTGCGGGAGGCTACGAGCAGTACTTC. This sequence encodes CASSLVFAGGYEQYF. The rearrangement uses TRBV7-2 and TRBJ2-7, with 8 positions matching TRBD2. This CDR3 contains 15 residues. CDR1 and CDR2 from the germline V gene are SGHTA and FQGNSA. V lost 1 base to trimming and J lost 3 bases; unmatched junction nucleotides: 5. Full variable domain (remainder filled in from reference TRBV7-2 and TRBJ2-7): GAGVSQSPSNKVTEKGKDVELRCDPISGHTALYWYRQSLGQGLEFLIYFQGNSAPDKSGLPSDRFSAERTGGSVSTLTIQRTQQEDSAVYLCASSLVFAGGYEQYFGPGTRLTVT.

J is TRBJ2-6 and V is TRBV4-3; D is unresolved. Trimming took off 0 bases at V and 1 base at J, with 7 bases between the two ends. The CDR3 totals 16 residues. Per the germline V gene, CDR1 is LGHNA and CDR2 is YSLEER. The CDR3 DNA reads TGCGCCAGCAGCCAAGATAGGGCTTCTGGGGCCAACGTCCTGACTTTC. Its protein is CASSQDRASGANVLTF.

Regarding this clone: The same CDR3 arises from other DNA sequences in this sample as well. The chain uses TRBV7-3 and TRBJ1-2; TRBD1 agrees at 9 bases. The trim removed 5 bases at V and 7 bases at J, leaving 5 bases unmatched. Germline V CDR1 and CDR2: SGHTA, FQGTGA. The CDR3 contains 13 residues. The CDR3 bases are TGTGCCAGCAGCCTGGACAGGGGAGGTGGCTACACCTTC. The encoded protein is CASSLDRGGGYTF.

This clone was picked up one time. Compared with germline, one end of the junction differs, possibly owing to a read error. The J gene is TRBJ2-2, the V gene TRBV7-7, with TRBD1 as a possible D gene (6 bases). The CDR3 covers 15 residues. Germline CDR1 and CDR2: SSHAT and FNYEAQ (reference sequence). CDR3 sequence (DNA): TGTGCTAGCAGCCTGCGACAGGACAACACCGGGGAGCTGTTTTTT. Translating gives CASSLRQDNTGELFF.

This chain uses TRBV29-1 with TRBJ2-1; D gene uncertain. V dropped 7 bases and J dropped 5 bases, with 15 bases sitting between them. The germline V gene encodes CDR1 SQVTM and CDR2 ANQGSEA. The CDR3 totals 13 residues. This chain's CDR3 is CSGRVAPDNEQFF. The CDR3, as DNA: TGCAGCGGACGGGTAGCCCCCGACAATGAGCAGTTCTTC.

This clone has more than one count but fewer than ten. The genes are TRBV7-2 and TRBJ1-1; tentatively, D is TRBD1 (5 bases). Germline V CDR1 and CDR2: SGHTA, FQGNSA. V lost 3 bases and J 4 bases, leaving 15 bases between the germline ends. The CDR3 contains 15 residues. The CDR3 DNA sequence: TGTGCCAGCAGCTTGGCGTACGGGACGGTCACTGAAGCTTTCTTT. Amino acids: CASSLAYGTVTEAFF.

The chain links TRBV5-1 to TRBJ2-3, with no clear D. There are 13 residues in the CDR3. V dropped 5 bases and J dropped 4 bases, with 11 bases sitting between them. Germline CDR1 SGHRS, CDR2 YFSETQ. CDR3 residues: CASRGSPADTQYF. CDR3 in DNA: TGCGCCAGCAGGGGATCCCCAGCAGATACGCAGTATTTT.

This chain connects TRBV7-2 to TRBJ2-3; D is perhaps TRBD2 (7 bases). Germline V CDR1 and CDR2: SGHTA, FQGNSA. Deletions cut 5 bases from V and 5 bases from J, with 14 bases between. The CDR3 runs to 14 residues. The CDR3 DNA reads as TGTGCCAGCAGCCCAGGAAGGGGGGGAGATACGCAGTATTTT. It is translated as CASSPGRGGDTQYF.

The V and J genes are TRBV30 and TRBJ2-7; a possible D gene is TRBD1 (6 bases). Germline values: CDR1 GTSNPN, CDR2 SVGIG (reference sequence). The CDR3 covers 13 residues. V was shortened by 3 bases and J by 2 bases, with 11 bases between the two germline ends. CDR3 sequence reads: CAWSPGQTYEQYF. CDR3 coding DNA: TGTGCCTGGAGCCCTGGACAGACCTACGAGCAGTACTTC.

This rearrangement joins TRBV30 to TRBJ2-1, with 9 bases matching TRBD2. The CDR3 has 19 amino acids. Looked up from germline, CDR1 is GTSNPN and CDR2 is SVGIG (reference sequence). The ends lost 2 bases at V and 4 bases at J; junction bases unmatched: 18. The CDR3 is CAWSTRLADIQKAYNEQFF. The CDR3 DNA is TGTGCCTGGAGTACAAGACTAGCGGACATTCAAAAAGCTTACAATGAGCAGTTCTTC.

The rearrangement uses TRBV30 and TRBJ2-3, with D possibly TRBD2 on 6 matching bases. Germline CDR1 and CDR2: GTSNPN and SVGIG (reference sequence). The CDR3 spans 15 residues. V shed 0 bases and J shed 0 bases, with 10 bases lying between them. The CDR3 DNA sequence: TGTGCCTGGAGTGTACCGGGGGTCAGCACAGATACGCAGTATTTT. Its translation is CAWSVPGVSTDTQYF.

This chain links TRBV27 with TRBJ2-1; no firm D call. CDR1 is MNHEY and CDR2 is SMNVEV in the germline V gene (reference sequence). The V gene lost 2 bases and the J gene lost 4 bases, with 12 bases spanning the gap. This CDR3 is 15 amino acids long. CDR3 in DNA: TGTGCCAGCAGTTTAGAGGCAGAAGTTTACAATGAGCAGTTCTTC. It codes for CASSLEAEVYNEQFF.

V usage is TRBV4-1 and J usage is TRBJ2-5; 9 nucleotides align to TRBD2. Germline CDR1 is MGHRA and CDR2 is YSYEKL. V lost 3 bases, J lost 9 bases, and 2 bases stayed unmatched. There are 12 residues in the CDR3. The CDR3 sequence is CASSHAGGAQYF. CDR3 bases: TGCGCCAGCAGCCACGCGGGAGGGGCCCAGTACTTC.

The chain couples TRBV7-9 to TRBJ2-2; D is uncertain. The CDR3 covers 17 residues. The ends were cut back, 1 base at V and 0 bases at J, with 12 bases in the middle. Germline V gene data show CDR1 as SEHNR and CDR2 as FQNEAQ (reference sequence). DNA for the CDR3: TGTGCCAGCAGCTTAGTATCGAACGTCGCGAACACCGGGGAGCTGTTTTTT. Amino acid sequence: CASSLVSNVANTGELFF.

The rearrangement joins TRBV6-1 to TRBJ2-7; 7 nucleotides agree with TRBD2. Trimming cost V 4 bases and J 2 bases; bases outside gene matches: 11. Looked up from germline, CDR1 is MNHNS and CDR2 is SASEGT. The CDR3 has 16 amino acids. CDR3 in DNA: TGTGCCAGCAGTGTGCCTAGAGGGAGGGTTACCTACGAGCAGTACTTC. Translated, it gives CASSVPRGRVTYEQYF.

V usage is TRBV28 and J usage is TRBJ2-7, with D unresolved. Germline lookup yields CDR1 MDHEN and CDR2 SYDVKM. The ends were cut back, 10 bases at V and 4 bases at J, with 17 bases in the middle. This CDR3 has 13 residues. The CDR3 sequence is CATSMVSSYEQYF. For the CDR3, the DNA is TGTGCCACTTCGATGGTCAGCAGTTACGAGCAGTACTTC.

The chain recombines TRBV29-1 with TRBJ2-7; TRBD2 aligns across 11 bases. There are 15 residues in the CDR3. V was clipped by 3 bases and J by 0 bases; unmatched bases: 4. Germline values: CDR1 SQVTM, CDR2 ANQGSEA. This CDR3 reads CSVDSGTSGSYEQYF. The CDR3 coding sequence is TGCAGCGTTGATTCCGGGACTAGCGGCTCCTACGAGCAGTACTTC.

The chain is built from TRBV30 and TRBJ2-2, with 12 nucleotides matching TRBD2. The CDR3 totals 14 residues. V was pared by 4 bases and J by 6 bases, with 3 bases of the junction left unmatched. Germline values: CDR1 GTSNPN, CDR2 SVGIG (reference sequence). Here the CDR3 reads CAWTGTSGPGELFF. Here the CDR3 DNA reads TGTGCCTGGACAGGGACTAGCGGGCCCGGGGAGCTGTTTTTT.

This rearrangement joins TRBV7-9 to TRBJ2-3; D remains unclear. CDR3 length: 15 amino acids. V dropped 5 bases and J dropped 0 bases, with 12 bases sitting between them. Germline V gene lookup returns CDR1 SEHNR and CDR2 FQNEAQ (reference sequence). Here the CDR3 DNA reads TGTGCCAGCAGCCGACGCGCGGAAAGCACAGATACGCAGTATTTT. It yields the protein CASSRRAESTDTQYF.

The chain joins TRBV7-9 to TRBJ2-7, with 7 bases that match TRBD2. This CDR3 region has 14 residues. Germline lookup yields CDR1 SEHNR and CDR2 FQNEAQ (reference sequence). The ends lost 0 bases at V and 2 bases at J; junction bases unmatched: 1. The CDR3 sequence is CASSLAGGPYEQYF. The CDR3 nucleotides are TGTGCCAGCAGCTTAGCGGGAGGGCCCTACGAGCAGTACTTC.

The chain carries TRBV30 and TRBJ1-1; D ambiguous. CDR3 size: 15 residues. Germline V gives CDR1 GTSNPN, CDR2 SVGIG (reference sequence). Trimming left V 0 bases short and J 6 bases short, with 17 bases between. The CDR3 DNA follows: TGTGCCTGGAGTGTGAGGCCGCCATTGCGGGCTGAAGCTTTCTTT. Translation: CAWSVRPPLRAEAFF. Based on the CDR3 plus reference TRBV30 and TRBJ1-1, the full variable domain is SQTIHQWPATLVQPVGSPLSLECTVEGTSNPNLYWYRQAAGRGLQLLFYSVGIGQISSEVPQNLSASRPQDRQFILSSKKLLLSDSGFYLCAWSVRPPLRAEAFFGQGTRLTVV.

This chain links TRBV11-2 with TRBJ2-5; 14 bases line up with TRBD2. Losses at the gene ends were 6 bases for V and 4 bases for J; bases not matched to a gene: 10. The CDR3 length is 17 residues. Germline V gene data show CDR1 as SGHAT and CDR2 as FQNNGV. CDR3 protein: CASRIFPTSGRGETQYF. The CDR3 region has the DNA TGTGCCAGCAGGATATTTCCGACTAGCGGGAGGGGAGAGACCCAGTACTTC.

The rearrangement links TRBV18 to TRBJ2-7; no reliable D call. The CDR3 spans 15 residues. V was trimmed by 6 bases and J by 0 bases, leaving 15 bases between them. Germline-derived CDR1 and CDR2 are KGHSH and LQKENI. The CDR3 sequence is CASSSGVDNSYEQYF. CDR3 in DNA: TGTGCCAGCTCTTCGGGTGTCGATAACTCCTACGAGCAGTACTTC.

The rearrangement joins TRBV7-9 to TRBJ1-1; tentative D call: TRBD1 (5 bases). CDR3 length equals 17 residues. Trimming took off 5 bases at V and 4 bases at J, with 23 bases between the two ends. In germline, CDR1 is SEHNR, CDR2 FQNEAQ (reference sequence). DNA of the CDR3: TGTGCCAGCAGCCACACCCCCGGCCAGGGCCGACGCACTGAAGCTTTCTTT. Protein: CASSHTPGQGRRTEAFF.